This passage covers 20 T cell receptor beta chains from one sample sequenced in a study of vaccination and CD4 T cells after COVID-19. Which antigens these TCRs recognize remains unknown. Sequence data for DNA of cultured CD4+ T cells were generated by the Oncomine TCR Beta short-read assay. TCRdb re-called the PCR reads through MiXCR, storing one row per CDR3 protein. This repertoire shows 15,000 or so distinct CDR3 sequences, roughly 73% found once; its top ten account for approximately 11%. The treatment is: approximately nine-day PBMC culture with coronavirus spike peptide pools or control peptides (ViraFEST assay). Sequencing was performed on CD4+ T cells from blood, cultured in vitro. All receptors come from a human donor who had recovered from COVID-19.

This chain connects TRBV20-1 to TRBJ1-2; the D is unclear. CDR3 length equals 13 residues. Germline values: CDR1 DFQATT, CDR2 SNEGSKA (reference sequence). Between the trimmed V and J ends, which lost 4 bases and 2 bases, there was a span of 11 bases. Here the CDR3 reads CSAKTPRNYGYTF. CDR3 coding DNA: TGCAGTGCTAAAACGCCGAGGAACTATGGCTACACCTTC.

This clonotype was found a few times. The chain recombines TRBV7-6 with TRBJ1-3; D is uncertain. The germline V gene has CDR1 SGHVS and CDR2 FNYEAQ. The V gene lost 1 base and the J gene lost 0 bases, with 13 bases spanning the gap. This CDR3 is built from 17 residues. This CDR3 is CASSLEGPGFSGNTIYF. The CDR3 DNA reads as TGTGCCAGCAGCTTAGAGGGTCCAGGATTCTCTGGAAACACCATATATTTT. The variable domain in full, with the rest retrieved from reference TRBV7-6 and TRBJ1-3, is GAGVSQSPRYKVTKRGQDVALRCDPISGHVSLYWYRQALGQGPEFLTYFNYEAQQDKSGLPNDRFSAERPEGSISTLTIQRTEQRDSAMYRCASSLEGPGFSGNTIYFGEGSWLTVV.

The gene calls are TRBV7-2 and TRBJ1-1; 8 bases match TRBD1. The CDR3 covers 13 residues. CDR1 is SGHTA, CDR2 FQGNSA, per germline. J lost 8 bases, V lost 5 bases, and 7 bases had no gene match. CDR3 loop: CASSPQGELEAFF. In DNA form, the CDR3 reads TGTGCCAGCAGCCCACAGGGGGAGTTAGAAGCTTTCTTT.

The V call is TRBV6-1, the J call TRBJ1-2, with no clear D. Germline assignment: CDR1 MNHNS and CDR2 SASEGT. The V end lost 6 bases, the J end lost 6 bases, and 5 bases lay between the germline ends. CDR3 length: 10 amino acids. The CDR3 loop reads CASRADGYTF. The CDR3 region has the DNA TGTGCCAGCAGGGCGGATGGCTACACCTTC.

The CDR3 protein is CASRDSLNQPQHF. The CDR3 bases are TGTGCCAGCAGGGACAGTCTCAATCAGCCCCAGCATTTT. This rearrangement joins TRBV6-1 to TRBJ1-5; D possibly corresponds to TRBD1 (6 bases). Germline CDR1 is MNHNS and CDR2 is SASEGT. The CDR3 is made up of 13 amino acids. V dropped 6 bases and J dropped 3 bases, with 9 bases sitting between them.

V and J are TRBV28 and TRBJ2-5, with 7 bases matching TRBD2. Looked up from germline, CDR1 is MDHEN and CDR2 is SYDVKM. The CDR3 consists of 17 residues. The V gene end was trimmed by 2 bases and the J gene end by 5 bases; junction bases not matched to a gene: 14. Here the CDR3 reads CASSLGLRAGARETQYF. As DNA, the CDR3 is TGTGCCAGCAGTTTAGGGTTGCGGGCGGGAGCTAGGGAGACCCAGTACTTC. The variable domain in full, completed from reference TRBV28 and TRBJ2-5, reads DVKVTQSSRYLVKRTGEKVFLECVQDMDHENMFWYRQDPGLGLRLIYFSYDVKMKEKGDIPEGYSVSREKKERFSLILESASTNQTSMYLCASSLGLRAGARETQYFGPGTRLLVL.

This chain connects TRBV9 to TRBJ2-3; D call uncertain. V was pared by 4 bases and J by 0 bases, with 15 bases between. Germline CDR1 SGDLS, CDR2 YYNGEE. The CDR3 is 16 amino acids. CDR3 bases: TGTGCCAGCAGCAAAGGATCGGGTAGAAGCACAGATACGCAGTATTTT. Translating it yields CASSKGSGRSTDTQYF.

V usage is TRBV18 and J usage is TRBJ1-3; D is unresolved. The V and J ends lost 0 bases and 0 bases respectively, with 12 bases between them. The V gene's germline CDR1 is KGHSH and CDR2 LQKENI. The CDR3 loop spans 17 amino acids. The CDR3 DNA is TGTGCCAGCTCACCACCGTTAGCACTACGCTCTGGAAACACCATATATTTT. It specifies CASSPPLALRSGNTIYF.

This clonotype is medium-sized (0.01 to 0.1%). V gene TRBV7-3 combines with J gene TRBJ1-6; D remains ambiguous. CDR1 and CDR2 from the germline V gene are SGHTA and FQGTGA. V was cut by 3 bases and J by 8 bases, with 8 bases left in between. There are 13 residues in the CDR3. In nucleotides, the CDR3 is TGTGCCAGCAGCTTCTCGAGGGATTCACCCCTCCACTTT. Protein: CASSFSRDSPLHF.

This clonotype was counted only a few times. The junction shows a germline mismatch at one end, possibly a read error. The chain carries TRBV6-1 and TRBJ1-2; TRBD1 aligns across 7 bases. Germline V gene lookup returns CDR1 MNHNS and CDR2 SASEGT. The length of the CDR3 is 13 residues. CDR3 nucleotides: TGTGCCAGCAGCGGGGACAGCTCCTATGGTTACACCTTC. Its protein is CASSGDSSYGYTF.

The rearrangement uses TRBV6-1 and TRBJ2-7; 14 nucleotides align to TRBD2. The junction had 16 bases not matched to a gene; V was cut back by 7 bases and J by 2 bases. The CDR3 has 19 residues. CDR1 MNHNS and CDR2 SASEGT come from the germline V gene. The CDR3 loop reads CASKRGTSGRKRTPYEQYF. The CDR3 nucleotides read TGTGCCAGCAAGAGGGGGACTAGCGGGAGAAAAAGAACCCCCTACGAGCAGTACTTC.

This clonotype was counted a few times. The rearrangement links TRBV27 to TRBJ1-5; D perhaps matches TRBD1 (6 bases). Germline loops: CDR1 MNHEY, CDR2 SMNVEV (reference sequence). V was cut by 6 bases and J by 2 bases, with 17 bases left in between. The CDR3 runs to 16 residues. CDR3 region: CASRGLGGGGNQPQHF. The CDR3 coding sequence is TGTGCCAGCAGGGGGTTGGGGGGCGGGGGCAATCAGCCCCAGCATTTT.

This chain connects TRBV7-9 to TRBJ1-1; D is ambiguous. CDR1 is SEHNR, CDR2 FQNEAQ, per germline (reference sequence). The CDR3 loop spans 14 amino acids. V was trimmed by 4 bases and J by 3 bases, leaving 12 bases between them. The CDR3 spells CASSSSQYYTEAFF. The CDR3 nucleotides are TGTGCCAGCAGCTCCTCCCAGTACTACACTGAAGCTTTCTTT. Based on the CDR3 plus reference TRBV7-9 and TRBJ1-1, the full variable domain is DTGVSQNPRHKITKRGQNVTFRCDPISEHNRLYWYRQTLGQGPEFLTYFQNEAQLEKSRLLSDRFSAERPKGSFSTLEIQRTEQGDSAMYLCASSSSQYYTEAFFGQGTRLTVV.

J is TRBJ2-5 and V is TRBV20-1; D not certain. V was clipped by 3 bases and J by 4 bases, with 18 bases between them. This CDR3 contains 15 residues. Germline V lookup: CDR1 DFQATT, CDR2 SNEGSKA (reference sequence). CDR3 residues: CSASDGLHSRETQYF. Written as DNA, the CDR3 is TGCAGTGCTAGCGACGGTCTCCACAGTCGAGAGACCCAGTACTTC.

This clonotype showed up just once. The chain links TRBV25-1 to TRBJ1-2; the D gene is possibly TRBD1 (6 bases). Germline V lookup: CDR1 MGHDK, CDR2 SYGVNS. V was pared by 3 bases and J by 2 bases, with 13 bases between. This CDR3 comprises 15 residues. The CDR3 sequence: CASSDLGGANYGYTF. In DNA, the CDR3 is TGTGCCAGCAGTGATCTGGGGGGCGCCAACTATGGCTACACCTTC.

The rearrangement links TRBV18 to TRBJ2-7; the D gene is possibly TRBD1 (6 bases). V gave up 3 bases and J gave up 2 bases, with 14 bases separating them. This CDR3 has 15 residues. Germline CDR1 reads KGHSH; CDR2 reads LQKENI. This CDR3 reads CASSPPPTGAYEQYF. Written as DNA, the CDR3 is TGTGCCAGCTCACCCCCCCCGACAGGCGCCTACGAGCAGTACTTC.

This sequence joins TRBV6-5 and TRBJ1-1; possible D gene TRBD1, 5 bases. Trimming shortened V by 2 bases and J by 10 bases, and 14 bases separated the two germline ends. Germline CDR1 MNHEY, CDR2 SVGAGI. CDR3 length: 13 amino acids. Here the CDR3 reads CASSYDGGGSAFF. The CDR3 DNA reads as TGTGCCAGCAGTTACGACGGGGGTGGGTCAGCTTTCTTT.

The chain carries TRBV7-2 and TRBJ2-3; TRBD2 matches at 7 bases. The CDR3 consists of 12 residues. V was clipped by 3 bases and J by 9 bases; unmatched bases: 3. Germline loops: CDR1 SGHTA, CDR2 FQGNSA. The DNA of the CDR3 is TGTGCCAGCAGCTTTAGCGGGCAGACGCAGTATTTT. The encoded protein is CASSFSGQTQYF.

The chain's CDR3 is CASSSRGQTGGGTQYF. Here the CDR3 DNA reads TGTGCCAGCAGCTCTAGGGGACAGACTGGTGGAGGGACCCAGTACTTC. J is TRBJ2-5 and V is TRBV11-2; 7 bases are a match to TRBD1. V shed 4 bases, J shed 7 bases, and the junction held 15 bases outside the gene matches. The CDR3 length is 16 residues. The V gene's germline CDR1 is SGHAT and CDR2 FQNNGV.

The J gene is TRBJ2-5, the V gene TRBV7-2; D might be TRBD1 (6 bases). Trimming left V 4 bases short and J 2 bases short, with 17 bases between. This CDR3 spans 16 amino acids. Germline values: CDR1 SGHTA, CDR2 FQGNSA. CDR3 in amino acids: CASSSNQQGIQETQYF. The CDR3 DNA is TGTGCCAGCAGCTCTAACCAACAGGGTATACAAGAGACCCAGTACTTC.